The 9 T cell receptor beta chains given below trace back to one sample, sequenced in a study of T-cell memory formation after mild COVID-19. TCRdb re-analysed the 5' RACE reads in MiXCR, keeping a single row per CDR3 protein. The sample lists hundreds of thousands of distinct CDR3 sequences, around a quarter occurring once. Sequencing was performed on PBMCs or a T cell subset sorted from them (not recorded which). All receptors come from an adult woman who had mild COVID-19 (a few samples of this study predate the infection). Cell type and time point are not known.

The chain joins TRBV5-1 to TRBJ2-3; 7 bases align to TRBD1. V gave up 5 bases and J gave up 4 bases; unmatched junction bases: 16. The germline V gene encodes CDR1 SGHRS and CDR2 YFSETQ. This CDR3 region has 17 residues. Here the CDR3 reads CASRKENRWDSADTQYF. The CDR3 DNA is TGCGCCAGCAGGAAGGAGAATAGGTGGGACAGTGCAGATACGCAGTATTTT.

J is TRBJ2-1 and V is TRBV4-2; D is perhaps TRBD2 (5 bases). Trimming removed 1 base at V and 9 bases at J, with 16 bases between. The V gene's germline CDR1 is LGHNA and CDR2 YNFKEQ. The CDR3 loop spans 15 amino acids. The CDR3 DNA reads as TGTGCCAGCAGCCAAGGGGCAAGCGTCGGAGGTGAGCAGTTCTTC. Translated, it gives CASSQGASVGGEQFF.

This chain connects TRBV4-2 to TRBJ2-5, with a possible D match to TRBD1 (6 bases). This CDR3 is 14 amino acids long. V was shortened by 0 bases and J by 3 bases, with 8 bases between the two germline ends. Germline CDR1 LGHNA, CDR2 YNFKEQ. For the CDR3, the DNA is TGTGCCAGCAGCCAAGATCCAGGGGAAGAGACCCAGTACTTC. This codes for CASSQDPGEETQYF.

The gene calls are TRBV2 and TRBJ2-2; D call uncertain. Trimming left V 6 bases short and J 7 bases short, with 9 bases between. This CDR3 comprises 12 residues. The germline CDR1 and CDR2 sequences are SNHLY and FYNNEI. The DNA for the CDR3 is TGTGCCAGCAGAAGAGTGGGCGGGGAGCTGTTTTTT. Translating gives CASRRVGGELFF. The complete variable domain, with remaining parts taken from reference TRBV2 and TRBJ2-2, reads EPEVTQTPSHQVTQMGQEVILRCVPISNHLYFYWYRQILGQKVEFLVSFYNNEISEKSEIFDDQFSVERPDGSNFTLKIRSTKLEDSAMYFCASRRVGGELFFGEGSRLTVL.

This clonotype appeared a few times. The V gene is TRBV5-1, the J gene TRBJ2-1; 9 nucleotides agree with TRBD2. Germline V gene lookup returns CDR1 SGHRS and CDR2 YFSETQ. This CDR3 has 15 amino acids. V shed 3 bases, J shed 7 bases, and the junction held 8 bases outside the gene matches. DNA for the CDR3: TGCGCCAGCAGCTCGGGAGGGACTAGCATGAATGAGCAGTTCTTC. Translating it yields CASSSGGTSMNEQFF.

A few counts support this clonotype. For the CDR3, the DNA is TGCAGCGATGGCTTCGACAGGGGTTATGGCTACACCTTC. It translates to CSDGFDRGYGYTF. This chain links TRBV29-1 with TRBJ1-2, with TRBD1 identical over 8 bases. Unmatched junction bases numbered 9, after V lost 7 bases and J lost 5 bases. Germline CDR1 and CDR2: SQVTM and ANQGSEA. The CDR3 runs 13 residues. The whole variable domain, remainder taken from reference TRBV29-1 and TRBJ1-2, is SAVISQKPSRDICQRGTSLTIQCQVDSQVTMMFWYRQQPGQSLTLIATANQGSEATYESGFVIDKFPISRPNLTFSTLTVSNMSPEDSSIYLCSDGFDRGYGYTFGSGTRLTVV.

Only a few counts were recorded for this clonotype. This rearrangement joins TRBV5-4 to TRBJ1-1, with D maybe TRBD1 (6 bases). Per the germline V gene, CDR1 is SGHNT and CDR2 is YYREEE (reference sequence). Trimming removed 4 bases from V and 1 base from J, with 17 bases in between. This CDR3 is 16 amino acids long. CDR3 loop: CASSRWRDRQNTEAFF. The CDR3 nucleotides read TGTGCCAGCAGCAGATGGCGAGACAGGCAGAACACTGAAGCTTTCTTT. The whole variable domain, filled in from reference TRBV5-4 and TRBJ1-1, reads ETGVTQSPTHLIKTRGQQVTLRCSSQSGHNTVSWYQQALGQGPQFIFQYYREEENGRGNFPPRFSGLQFPNYSSELNVNALELDDSALYLCASSRWRDRQNTEAFFGQGTRLTVV.

The V gene is TRBV24-1, the J gene TRBJ2-1; TRBD1 might be the D (6 bases). Germline values: CDR1 KGHDR, CDR2 SFDVKD. This CDR3 contains 17 residues. With 0 bases removed from V and 5 bases from J, the gap between germline ends came to 16 bases. The CDR3 spells CATSDLEGGIKHNEQFF. CDR3 DNA: TGTGCCACCAGTGATTTGGAAGGGGGTATAAAACACAATGAGCAGTTCTTC.

This clonotype was seen just once. The chain recombines TRBV7-8 with TRBJ2-5, with D unclear. The CDR3 is made up of 18 amino acids. Germline V gene data show CDR1 as SGHVS and CDR2 as FQNEAQ. Trimming took 1 base from V and 2 from J, leaving 20 bases between them. CDR3 loop: CASSLEVLQRNKQETQYF. The CDR3 DNA reads as TGTGCCAGCAGCTTAGAGGTGCTCCAACGGAATAAACAAGAGACCCAGTACTTC.